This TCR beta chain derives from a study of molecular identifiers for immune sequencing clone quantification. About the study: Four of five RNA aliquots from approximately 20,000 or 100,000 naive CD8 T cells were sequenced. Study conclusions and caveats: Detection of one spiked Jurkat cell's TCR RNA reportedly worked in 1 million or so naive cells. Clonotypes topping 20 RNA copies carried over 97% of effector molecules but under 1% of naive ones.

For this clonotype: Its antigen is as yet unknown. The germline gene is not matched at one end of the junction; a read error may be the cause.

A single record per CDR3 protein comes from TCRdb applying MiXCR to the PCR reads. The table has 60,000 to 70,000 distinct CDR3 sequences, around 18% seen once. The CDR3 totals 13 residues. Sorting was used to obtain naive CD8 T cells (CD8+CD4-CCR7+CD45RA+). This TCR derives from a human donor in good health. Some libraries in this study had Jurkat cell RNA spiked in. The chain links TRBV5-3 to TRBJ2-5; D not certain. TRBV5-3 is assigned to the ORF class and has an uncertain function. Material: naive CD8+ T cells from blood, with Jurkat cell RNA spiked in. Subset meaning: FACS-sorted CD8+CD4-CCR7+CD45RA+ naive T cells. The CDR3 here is CASSSGTSETQYF. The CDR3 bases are TGTGCCAGCAGCTCGGGTACGTCGGAGACCCAGTACTTC.